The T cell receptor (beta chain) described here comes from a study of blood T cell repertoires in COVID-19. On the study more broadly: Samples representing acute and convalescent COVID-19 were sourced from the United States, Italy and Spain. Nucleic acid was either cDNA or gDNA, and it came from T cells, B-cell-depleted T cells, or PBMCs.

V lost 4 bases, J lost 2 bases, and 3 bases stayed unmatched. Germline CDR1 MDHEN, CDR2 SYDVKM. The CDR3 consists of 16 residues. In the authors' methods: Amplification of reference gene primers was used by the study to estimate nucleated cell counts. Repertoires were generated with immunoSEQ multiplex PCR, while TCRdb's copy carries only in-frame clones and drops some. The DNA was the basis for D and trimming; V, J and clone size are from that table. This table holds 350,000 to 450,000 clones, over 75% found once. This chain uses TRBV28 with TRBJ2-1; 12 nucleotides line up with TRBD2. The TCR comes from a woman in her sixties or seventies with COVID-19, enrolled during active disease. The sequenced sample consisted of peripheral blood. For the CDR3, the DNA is TGTGCCAGCAGTTCGGCTAGCGGGGGGGCCTACAATGAGCAGTTCTTC. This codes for CASSSASGGAYNEQFF. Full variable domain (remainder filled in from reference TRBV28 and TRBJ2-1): DVKVTQSSRYLVKRTGEKVFLECVQDMDHENMFWYRQDPGLGLRLIYFSYDVKMKEKGDIPEGYSVSREKKERFSLILESASTNQTSMYLCASSSASGGAYNEQFFGPGTRLTVL.